This entry features one TCR beta chain sequence. The antigen remains unidentified. Each and every patient relapsed after autologous stem cell transplantation, and patients got differing brentuximab vedotin exposure. Patients showed best responses of complete response, partial response or progressive disease. This sample stems from a study of PD-1 blockade in classical Hodgkin lymphoma. Study findings and constraints: Prior to therapy, complete responders displayed diversity much like that of newly diagnosed patients. Exclusion was applied to patients who started nivolumab under 1 year after ASCT. According to reports, newly diagnosed patients had lower baseline TCR diversity than healthy donors, and relapsed/refractory patients had lower baseline TCR diversity still.

Germline V lookup: CDR1 LNHDA, CDR2 SQIVND (reference sequence). The J segment lost 7 bases and the V segment lost 3 bases, leaving 8 bases of the junction unmatched. The CDR3 extends over 14 amino acids. Measured with immunoSEQ multiplex PCR; TCRdb has only the in-frame clones, and not every one. Here the sample spans some 39,000 clones, around nine tenths being singletons. The clonotype comes from a human donor with classical Hodgkin lymphoma. This chain links TRBV19 with TRBJ2-7, with 8 positions matching TRBD2. The source material was peripheral blood mononuclear cells (PBMCs), sampled at baseline. The CDR3 reads CASSIRGPGGEQYF. Here the CDR3 DNA reads TGTGCCAGTAGTATCCGAGGCCCGGGGGGGGAGCAGTACTTC.